The 18 T cell receptor beta chains in this list originate from one sample, sequenced in a study of shared clonotypes between healthy human individuals. Measured with immunoSEQ multiplex PCR; TCRdb has only the in-frame clones, and not every one. Among about a million clones listed, 70% to 85% were seen once. Sequencing was done on a sample of memory CD4+ T cells from PBMCs. Subset noted: CD45RA-negative fraction. The receptors originated from a man aged 18 to 30 in good health. Some clones in this sample may be carry-over from other donors' samples.

The CDR3 sequence: CASSKRRGTGVVGNQPQHF. CDR3 coding DNA: TGTGCCAGCTCAAAAAGGCGAGGGACAGGGGTGGTAGGGAATCAGCCCCAGCATTTT. The chain has TRBV28 and TRBJ1-5; 10 bases fit TRBD1. Germline values: CDR1 MDHEN, CDR2 SYDVKM. The CDR3 contains 19 residues. V lost 8 bases and J lost 4; bases outside the gene matches: 20.

This clone was counted between two and nine times. The chain uses TRBV27 and TRBJ2-3, with D possibly matching TRBD1 (6 bases). This CDR3 region has 18 residues. Germline CDR1 reads MNHEY; CDR2 reads SMNVEV (reference sequence). The germline V and J ends were trimmed by 2 bases and 13 bases, with 31 bases remaining between them. The CDR3 spells CASSLRFPGQGSWLRKYF. The CDR3 coding sequence is TGTGCCAGCAGTTTAAGATTCCCGGGGCAGGGGAGTTGGCTCCGGAAGTATTTT.

The J gene is TRBJ2-1, the V gene TRBV27, with 9 bases fitting TRBD2. Germline CDR1 is MNHEY and CDR2 is SMNVEV (reference sequence). This CDR3 spans 14 amino acids. Trimming cost V 6 bases and J 8 bases; bases outside gene matches: 8. CDR3 protein: CASRVVIAGDEQFF. In DNA form, the CDR3 reads TGTGCCAGCAGGGTCGTGATAGCGGGAGATGAGCAGTTCTTC.

This clone was detected ten times or more. This chain connects TRBV7-9 to TRBJ1-1; D possibly corresponds to TRBD1 (5 bases). The V end was cut by 2 bases, the J end by 6 bases, with 13 bases between. CDR1 and CDR2 from the germline V gene are SEHNR and FQNEAQ (reference sequence). The CDR3 is 14 residues long. The CDR3 loop is CASSLHQGESEAFF. The CDR3, as DNA: TGTGCCAGCAGCTTACACCAGGGAGAATCTGAAGCTTTCTTT.

The chain has TRBV7-2 and TRBJ2-2; 8 nucleotides agree with TRBD2. The CDR3 length is 19 residues. V was clipped by 6 bases and J by 5 bases; unmatched bases: 20. Looked up from germline, CDR1 is SGHTA and CDR2 is FQGNSA. DNA for the CDR3: TGTGCCAGCAGTATACGGGCTCTAGCGGGCTACGGGGAGACCGGGGAGCTGTTTTTT. Its translation: CASSIRALAGYGETGELFF.

This clone was counted a single time. The chain joins TRBV30 to TRBJ2-5; D is unresolved. CDR1 and CDR2 (germline): GTSNPN, SVGIG (reference sequence). The germline V and J ends were trimmed by 2 bases and 9 bases, with 22 bases remaining between them. This CDR3 is 15 amino acids long. CDR3 sequence (DNA): TGTGCCTGGAGTCCAAACACCGGCCCCTACGTTCCCCAGTACTTC. It specifies CAWSPNTGPYVPQYF.

This chain joins TRBV5-1 and TRBJ2-1; D possibly uses TRBD1 or TRBD2 (5 bases each). The V gene's germline CDR1 is SGHRS and CDR2 YFSETQ. The germline V and J ends were trimmed by 3 bases and 6 bases, with 16 bases remaining between them. The CDR3 extends over 15 amino acids. The CDR3 sequence is CASSSNQPGRNEQFF. In DNA, the CDR3 is TGCGCCAGCAGCTCCAACCAGCCGGGACGCAATGAGCAGTTCTTC. Supplemented by reference TRBV5-1 and TRBJ2-1, the full variable domain reads KAGVTQTPRYLIKTRGQQVTLSCSPISGHRSVSWYQQTPGQGLQFLFEYFSETQRNKGNFPGRFSGRQFSNSRSEMNVSTLELGDSALYLCASSSNQPGRNEQFFGPGTRLTVL.

This clone has a single count. The chain links TRBV7-2 to TRBJ1-5; D is perhaps TRBD1 (5 bases). The V gene lost 2 bases and the J gene lost 7 bases, with 12 bases spanning the gap. Germline CDR1 and CDR2: SGHTA and FQGNSA. This CDR3 region has 14 residues. The CDR3 sequence is CASSLNVGAQPQHF. The CDR3 DNA reads as TGTGCCAGCAGCTTAAACGTCGGGGCCCAGCCCCAGCATTTT.

The chain joins TRBV19 to TRBJ2-3; TRBD2 might be the D (7 bases). The CDR3 has 13 residues. CDR1 is LNHDA and CDR2 is SQIVND in the germline V gene (reference sequence). V lost 4 bases, J lost 10 bases, and 15 bases lay in between. CDR3 protein: CASSTSVGGPQYF. Here the CDR3 DNA reads TGTGCCAGTAGTACCTCCGTCGGGGGGCCGCAGTATTTT.

This chain links TRBV2 with TRBJ2-5, with D unresolved. Per germline, CDR1 SNHLY and CDR2 FYNNEI. V lost 4 bases and J 5 bases, leaving 14 bases between the germline ends. The CDR3 is 14 amino acids. This CDR3 reads CASSVRRAMETQYF. Here the CDR3 DNA reads TGTGCCAGCAGTGTTCGAAGGGCCATGGAGACCCAGTACTTC.

The V and J genes are TRBV7-9 and TRBJ2-3, with D possibly being TRBD1 (5 bases). CDR1 and CDR2 (germline): SEHNR, FQNEAQ (reference sequence). This CDR3 spans 18 amino acids. V was shortened by 1 base and J by 4 bases, with 21 bases between the two germline ends. The CDR3 region has the DNA TGTGCCAGCAGCTTAGAGTTTAGGGGTTCCAGTGGAGCAGATACGCAGTATTTT. Protein: CASSLEFRGSSGADTQYF.

The V gene is TRBV7-2, the J gene TRBJ1-1; perhaps TRBD1 as D (5 bases). The CDR3 is 14 residues long. The germline CDR1 and CDR2 sequences are SGHTA and FQGNSA. V was clipped by 4 bases and J by 1 base, with 10 bases between them. The CDR3 region has the DNA TGTGCCAGCAGCTGGGGGAGCCAGAACACTGAAGCTTTCTTT. Translation gives CASSWGSQNTEAFF.

This chain joins TRBV10-3 and TRBJ2-1; the match to TRBD2 covers 8 bases. V lost 6 bases to trimming and J lost 3 bases; unmatched junction nucleotides: 13. Germline V lookup: CDR1 ENHRY, CDR2 SYGVKD. The CDR3 is made up of 17 amino acids. The CDR3 spells CAISRTESGRGYNEQFF. The DNA of the CDR3 is TGTGCCATCAGCAGAACCGAAAGCGGGAGAGGCTACAATGAGCAGTTCTTC.

This chain joins TRBV29-1 and TRBJ2-1, with 7 bases fitting TRBD2. This CDR3 region has 13 residues. Germline-derived CDR1 and CDR2 are SQVTM and ANQGSEA. The ends lost 3 bases at V and 6 bases at J; junction bases unmatched: 5. CDR3 DNA: TGCAGCGTTGATGCGGGAGCGGGCAATGAGCAGTTCTTC. This encodes CSVDAGAGNEQFF.

The CDR3 DNA follows: TGCGCCAGCAGATTGAGACAGGAGTCCTACGAGCAGTACTTC. It yields the protein CASRLRQESYEQYF. V gene TRBV5-1 combines with J gene TRBJ2-7; D may be TRBD1 (6 bases). The ends were cut back, 5 bases at V and 1 base at J, with 13 bases in the middle. This CDR3 spans 14 amino acids. Germline V CDR1 and CDR2: SGHRS, YFSETQ. Looking up the rest from reference TRBV5-1 and TRBJ2-7 gives the full variable domain: KAGVTQTPRYLIKTRGQQVTLSCSPISGHRSVSWYQQTPGQGLQFLFEYFSETQRNKGNFPGRFSGRQFSNSRSEMNVSTLELGDSALYLCASRLRQESYEQYFGPGTRLTVT.

This sequence joins TRBV4-1 and TRBJ2-7, with D uncertain. There are 12 residues in the CDR3. The V end was cut by 4 bases, the J end by 7 bases, with 11 bases between. The germline gives CDR1 MGHRA, CDR2 YSYEKL. In nucleotides, the CDR3 is TGCGCCAGCAGCCGAGGCTTTGAGGAGCAGTACTTC. Translation gives CASSRGFEEQYF.

CDR3 DNA: TGTGCCAGCAGCTTAGGTTTTACCACCCCAGAAGCTTTCTTT. Amino acids: CASSLGFTTPEAFF. The V call is TRBV11-2, the J call TRBJ1-1; D not certain. V lost 1 base to trimming and J lost 8 bases, with 14 bases between them. The CDR3 extends over 14 amino acids. Germline V gene data show CDR1 as SGHAT and CDR2 as FQNNGV.

This chain links TRBV5-5 with TRBJ2-5; 7 bases line up with TRBD1. The J call may be faulty, since TRBJ2-7 better matches the DNA end. The CDR3 spans 14 residues. Per the germline V gene, CDR1 is SGHKS and CDR2 is YYEKEE (reference sequence). CDR3 sequence: CASSPYTGVHEQYF. In DNA form, the CDR3 reads TGTGCCAGCAGCCCGTACACAGGGGTTCACGAGCAGTACTTC.